This TCR beta chain derives from a study of response to subunit inactivated influenza vaccine. Study results and caveats: Few additional T cells are recruited per seasonal influenza vaccination, authors suggested.

TCRdb re-called the RT-PCR reads with MiXCR, one entry per CDR3 protein. The sample includes under 850,000 distinct CDR3 sequences, around a sixth of them seen just once. This clonotype was counted only a few times. Its antigen is not known. The TCR sequence derives from a man between 45 and 60 years old who received an inactivated influenza vaccine. Sequences were derived from PBMCs from blood, sampled more than 4 days after vaccination.

CDR3 sequence: CSARDGHRTTQYF. CDR3 sequence (DNA): TGCAGTGCTAGAGATGGGCACAGAACTACTCAGTACTTC. The V gene is TRBV20-1, the J gene TRBJ2-4; D remains unclear. Germline V gene lookup returns CDR1 DFQATT and CDR2 SNEGSKA (reference sequence). Trimming cost V 0 bases and J 12 bases, with 15 bases left between them. The length of the CDR3 is 13 residues.